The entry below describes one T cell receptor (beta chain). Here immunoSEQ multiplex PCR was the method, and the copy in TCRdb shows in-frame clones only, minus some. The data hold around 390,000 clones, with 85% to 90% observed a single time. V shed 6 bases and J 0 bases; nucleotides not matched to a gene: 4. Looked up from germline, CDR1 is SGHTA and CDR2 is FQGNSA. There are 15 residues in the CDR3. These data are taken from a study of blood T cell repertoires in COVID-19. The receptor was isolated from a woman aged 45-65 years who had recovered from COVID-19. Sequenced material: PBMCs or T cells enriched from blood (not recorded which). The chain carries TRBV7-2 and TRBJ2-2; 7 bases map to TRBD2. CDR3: CASRPSGANTGELFF. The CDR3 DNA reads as TGTGCCAGCAGACCCAGCGGGGCGAACACCGGGGAGCTGTTTTTT.